This T cell receptor beta chain was sequenced in a study of PD-L1 blockade in urothelial cancer. About the study: Patients with male sex and bladder-origin urothelial cancer accounted for twenty-five of 29 enrolled. Blood was evaluated 3 weeks (second dose) and 6 weeks after therapy began. Median T cell yield per blood sample was some 140,000 cells.

As to this clone: The antigen is not known.

CDR3 length equals 11 residues. Germline V lookup: CDR1 SGHTA, CDR2 FQGNSA. Trimming cost V 6 bases and J 8 bases, with 10 bases left between them. General study results and limits: At 3 weeks on treatment, tumor-associated clones expanded more with durable benefit.

Time point given: pretreatment peripheral blood. The repertoire was sequenced with immunoSEQ multiplex PCR; TCRdb's copy has only in-frame clones and lacks some. The sample consists of approximately 100,000 clones, approximately 88% of them appearing once. This TCR derives from a woman of 80 years or more with urothelial cancer. The material was PBMCs, obtained around atezolizumab (anti-PD-L1) treatment. The rearrangement uses TRBV7-2 and TRBJ1-2, with D possibly TRBD1 on 5 matching bases. The CDR3 DNA is TGTGCCAGCAGACGGACAAGAGGCTACACCTTC. Its translation: CASRRTRGYTF. Supplemented by reference TRBV7-2 and TRBJ1-2, the full variable domain reads GAGVSQSPSNKVTEKGKDVELRCDPISGHTALYWYRQSLGQGLEFLIYFQGNSAPDKSGLPSDRFSAERTGGSVSTLTIQRTQQEDSAVYLCASRRTRGYTFGSGTRLTVV.